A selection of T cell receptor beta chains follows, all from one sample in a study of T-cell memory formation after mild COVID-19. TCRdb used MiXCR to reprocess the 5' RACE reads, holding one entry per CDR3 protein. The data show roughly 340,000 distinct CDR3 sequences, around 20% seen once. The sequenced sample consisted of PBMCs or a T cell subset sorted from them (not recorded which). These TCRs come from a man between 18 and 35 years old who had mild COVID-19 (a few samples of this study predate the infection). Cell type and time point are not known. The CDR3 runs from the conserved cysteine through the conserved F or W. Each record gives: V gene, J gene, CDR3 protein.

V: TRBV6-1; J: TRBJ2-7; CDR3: CASSEGIGREQYF
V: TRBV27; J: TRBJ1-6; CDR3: CASSFRRSPLHF
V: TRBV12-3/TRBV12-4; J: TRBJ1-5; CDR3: CASRPGTGSNQPQHF
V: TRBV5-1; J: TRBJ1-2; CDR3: CASSLGPPLTARYGYTF
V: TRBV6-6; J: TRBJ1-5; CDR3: CASIPGRRANQPQHF
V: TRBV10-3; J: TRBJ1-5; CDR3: CAISEARRQPQHF
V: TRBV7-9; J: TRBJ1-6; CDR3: CASSPSEYSPLHF
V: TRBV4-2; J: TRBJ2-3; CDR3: CASSQDRRGDTQYF
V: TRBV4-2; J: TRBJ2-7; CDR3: CASSPETGGVGEQYF
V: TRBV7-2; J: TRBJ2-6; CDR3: CASSAGTGAGANVLTF
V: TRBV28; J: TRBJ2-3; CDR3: CASSFSRTSGGLTDTQYF
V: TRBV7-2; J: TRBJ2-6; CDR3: CASSSGTGHSGANVLTF
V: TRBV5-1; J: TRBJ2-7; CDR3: CASSHEQDPGYEQYF
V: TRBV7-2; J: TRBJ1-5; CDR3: CASSFSGPSNQPQHF
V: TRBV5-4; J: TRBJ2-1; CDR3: CASSPSGGINEQFF
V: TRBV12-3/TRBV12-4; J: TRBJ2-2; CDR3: CASSLGLAGNTGELFF
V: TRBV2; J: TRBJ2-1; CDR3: CASRPGGEQFF
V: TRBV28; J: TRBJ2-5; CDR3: CASRQRSGSNRETQYF
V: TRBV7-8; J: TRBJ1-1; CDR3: CASRTGGATEAFF
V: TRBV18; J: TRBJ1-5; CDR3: CASSHTAGTEGEPQHF
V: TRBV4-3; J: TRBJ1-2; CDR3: CASSQDPAPDPSYGYTF
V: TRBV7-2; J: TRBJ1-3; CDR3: CASSAAGQHSGNTIYF
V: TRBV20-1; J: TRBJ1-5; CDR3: CSARGRSAHQPQHF
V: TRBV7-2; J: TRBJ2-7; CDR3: CASSPQPYEQYF
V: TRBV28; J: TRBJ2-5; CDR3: CASSLEGQTQYF
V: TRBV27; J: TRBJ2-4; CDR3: CASSSLIKVAKNIQYF
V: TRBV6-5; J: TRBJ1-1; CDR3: CARSYRNRGGTEAFF
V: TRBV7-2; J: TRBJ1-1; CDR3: CASSLDWTGGAFF
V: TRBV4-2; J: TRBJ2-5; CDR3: CASSQGLGQGRGETQYF
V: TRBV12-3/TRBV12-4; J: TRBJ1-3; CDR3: CASSRQSNGNTIYF
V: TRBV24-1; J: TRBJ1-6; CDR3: CATSRDYNSPLHF
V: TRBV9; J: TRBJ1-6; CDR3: CASSQAGGGSPLHF
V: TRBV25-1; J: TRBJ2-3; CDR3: CASSEPTGTDTQYF
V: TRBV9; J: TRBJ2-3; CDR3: CASSNRTDYTDTQYF
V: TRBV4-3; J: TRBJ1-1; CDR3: CASSQEAGNTEAFF
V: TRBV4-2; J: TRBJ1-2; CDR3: CASSQELKKYGYTF
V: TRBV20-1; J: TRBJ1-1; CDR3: CSASSTGGYTEAFF
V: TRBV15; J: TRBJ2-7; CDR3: CATSRDILSYEQYF
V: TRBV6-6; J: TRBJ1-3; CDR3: CASSYLVRENTIYF
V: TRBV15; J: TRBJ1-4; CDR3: CATSRDPQGEEKLFF
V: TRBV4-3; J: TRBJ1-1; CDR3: CASSQDIRTANTEAFF
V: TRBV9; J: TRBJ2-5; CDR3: CASSGSGGGLQYF
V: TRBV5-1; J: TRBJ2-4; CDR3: CASSLADRGDIQYF
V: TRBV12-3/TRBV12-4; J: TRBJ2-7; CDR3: CASSLSGETYEQYF
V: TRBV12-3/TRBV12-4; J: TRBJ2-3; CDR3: CASETSGGADTQYF
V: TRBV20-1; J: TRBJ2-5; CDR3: CSARIGGIETQYF
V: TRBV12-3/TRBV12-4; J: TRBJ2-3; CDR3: CATSDSSNGDTQYF
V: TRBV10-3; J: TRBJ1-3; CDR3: CATTNPSSGNTIYF
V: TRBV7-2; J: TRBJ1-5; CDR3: CASSLAPGSNQPQHF